The 10 T cell receptor beta chains reported below all come from one sample, sequenced in a study of cytomegalovirus exposure and HLA in healthy donors. In the PCR, 60 Vbeta and 13 Jbeta primers were used. Using immunoSEQ multiplex PCR, the repertoire was profiled, and TCRdb retains in-frame clones only, with some absent. The sample holds about 120,000 clones, 70% to 80% seen once. Material: PBMCs. All receptors come from a woman aged 40 to 50 in good health and CMV-seropositive.

The chain carries TRBV5-6 and TRBJ2-5; 11 nucleotides align to TRBD2. The germline CDR1 and CDR2 sequences are SGHDT and YYEEEE. V lost 1 base to trimming and J lost 4 bases; unmatched junction nucleotides: 6. This CDR3 comprises 16 residues. CDR3 coding DNA: TGTGCCAGCAGCTTGTTTAGCGGGGGGGGCAGAGAGACCCAGTACTTC. Its translation is CASSLFSGGGRETQYF. Drawing the rest from reference TRBV5-6 and TRBJ2-5, the complete variable domain is DAGVTQSPTHLIKTRGQQVTLRCSPKSGHDTVSWYQQALGQGPQFIFQYYEEEERQRGNFPDRFSGHQFPNYSSELNVNALLLGDSALYLCASSLFSGGGRETQYFGPGTRLLVL.

This clone was seen once. The gene calls are TRBV9 and TRBJ2-2; 7 bases agree with TRBD2. Germline V lookup: CDR1 SGDLS, CDR2 YYNGEE. The CDR3 is 20 residues long. J gave up 0 bases and V 2 bases, and 16 bases lay outside the gene matches. CDR3 sequence (DNA): TGTGCCAGCAGCGTCTCGTTACTAGCGCCGCCGTTCGCGAACACCGGGGAGCTGTTTTTT. It specifies CASSVSLLAPPFANTGELFF.

This CDR3 is CASSQGEGLAGHEQYF. The CDR3 bases are TGCGCCAGCAGCCAAGGTGAGGGACTAGCGGGACACGAGCAGTACTTC. The V gene is TRBV4-3, the J gene TRBJ2-7; 13 nucleotides match TRBD2. The V segment lost 1 base and the J segment 5 bases; nucleotides outside the gene matches: 5. This CDR3 contains 16 residues. Germline values: CDR1 LGHNA, CDR2 YSLEER.

V and J are TRBV30 and TRBJ1-5; D may be TRBD1 (6 bases). Looked up from germline, CDR1 is GTSNPN and CDR2 is SVGIG (reference sequence). The germline V and J ends were trimmed by 4 bases and 1 base, with 11 bases remaining between them. There are 14 residues in the CDR3. The CDR3 loop reads CAWTTGKSNQPQHF. DNA for the CDR3: TGTGCCTGGACCACAGGGAAGAGCAATCAGCCCCAGCATTTT.

The chain links TRBV9 to TRBJ2-3; tentatively, D is TRBD2 (7 bases). Germline V gene lookup returns CDR1 SGDLS and CDR2 YYNGEE. The CDR3 length is 16 residues. V was trimmed by 4 bases and J by 1 base, leaving 16 bases between them. CDR3 in amino acids: CASSPPGGGGTDTQYF. The CDR3 DNA is TGTGCCAGCAGCCCCCCGGGGGGCGGGGGCACAGATACGCAGTATTTT.

J is TRBJ2-3 and V is TRBV29-1, with 8 bases lining up with TRBD2. CDR1 is SQVTM, CDR2 ANQGSEA, per germline. The CDR3 runs to 15 residues. J gave up 2 bases and V 5 bases, and 9 bases lay outside the gene matches. The CDR3 DNA reads TGCAGCGTTACTCCCCCGGGGGGGATCACAGATACGCAGTATTTT. This gives the protein CSVTPPGGITDTQYF.

About this clone itself: Different DNA sequences within this sample yield the same CDR3. The J gene is TRBJ1-4, the V gene TRBV30, with no clear D. The CDR3 loop spans 14 amino acids. Trimming took off 0 bases at V and 0 bases at J, with 5 bases between the two ends. Per the germline V gene, CDR1 is GTSNPN and CDR2 is SVGIG (reference sequence). DNA of the CDR3: TGTGCCTGGAGTGTCTCTTCAACTAATGAAAAACTGTTTTTT. The encoded protein is CAWSVSSTNEKLFF. Together with reference TRBV30 and TRBJ1-4, the CDR3 gives the full variable domain: SQTIHQWPATLVQPVGSPLSLECTVEGTSNPNLYWYRQAAGRGLQLLFYSVGIGQISSEVPQNLSASRPQDRQFILSSKKLLLSDSGFYLCAWSVSSTNEKLFFGSGTQLSVL.

V gene TRBV7-9 combines with J gene TRBJ2-7, with TRBD2 matching 11 bases. There are 14 residues in the CDR3. The junction had 6 bases not matched to a gene; V was cut back by 7 bases and J by 4 bases. Germline V gene lookup returns CDR1 SEHNR and CDR2 FQNEAQ (reference sequence). CDR3 sequence reads: CASNPTSGSYEQYF. CDR3 DNA: TGTGCCAGCAACCCTACTAGCGGGAGTTACGAGCAGTACTTC.

The V call is TRBV5-1, the J call TRBJ1-2, with D tentatively TRBD1 (5 bases). Germline lookup yields CDR1 SGHRS and CDR2 YFSETQ. The CDR3 runs 14 residues. With 0 bases removed from V and 4 bases from J, the gap between germline ends came to 10 bases. CDR3 sequence (DNA): TGCGCCAGCAGCTTGGGTAGGGGCGCCTATGGCTACACCTTC. Translating gives CASSLGRGAYGYTF.

This chain joins TRBV4-2 and TRBJ1-1, with no clear D. In germline, CDR1 is LGHNA, CDR2 YNFKEQ. The CDR3 is 15 amino acids. Trimming pared 0 bases from V and 0 bases from J, leaving 8 bases between. The DNA for the CDR3 is TGTGCCAGCAGCCAAGAGGTAGCGGTGAACACTGAAGCTTTCTTT. It is translated as CASSQEVAVNTEAFF.